This T cell receptor (beta chain) was observed in a study of T cell repertoires in cytomegalovirus infection. TCRdb passed the reads through MiXCR, listing each CDR3 protein once. The sample consists of 90,000 to 130,000 distinct CDR3 sequences, about 9.4% of them appearing once. As concerns this clonotype: Its target is unknown.

Whole-study findings and limits: Public TCR beta family frequency separated CMV-and-HLA carriers, including in an independent cohort.

The origin of this receptor is a human donor in good health (CMV status not recorded). Some clones in this sample may be carry-over from other donors' samples. Specimen: PBMCs, sequenced either directly or after in vitro stimulation (not recorded which).

This CDR3 reads CASSFNGAGTMNTEAFF. In DNA form, the CDR3 reads TGCGCCAGCAGCTTCAACGGTGCAGGGACGATGAACACTGAAGCTTTCTTT. The rearrangement joins TRBV5-1 to TRBJ1-1, with a tentative D call TRBD1 (5 bases). V was clipped by 2 bases and J by 0 bases, with 17 bases between them. CDR3 length: 17 amino acids. The V gene's germline CDR1 is SGHRS and CDR2 YFSETQ.